This T cell receptor (beta chain) was documented in a study of early T cells in non-severe SARS-CoV-2 infection. For the study at large: Unsorted whole blood bulk RNA was sequenced, with unpaired chains. Study findings and constraints: VDJdb-based annotation leaned toward anti-spike CD8 responses and missed private and CD4 specificities.

Attachment of unique molecular identifiers to individual cDNA molecules was performed. MiXCR, applied by TCRdb to the 5' RACE reads, yields one record per CDR3 protein. The sample carries about 52,000 distinct CDR3 sequences, about 5.9% recorded once. To note about this clonotype: Its cognate antigen is unknown.

V lost 7 bases to trimming and J lost 1 base, with 14 bases between them. Germline values: CDR1 MNHEY, CDR2 SVGEGT. This CDR3 region has 14 residues. The sequence was obtained from an adult who was a healthcare worker with PCR-confirmed SARS-CoV-2 infection or an uninfected control (not recorded which). The rearrangement links TRBV6-2 or TRBV6-3 to TRBJ2-7; D not certain. The sample taken for sequencing was whole blood. The CDR3 region is CASNPDLTSYEQYF. In nucleotides, the CDR3 is TGTGCCAGCAACCCCGACTTGACTTCCTACGAGCAGTACTTC.